The text below deals with one T cell receptor (beta chain). Its antigen is undetermined. The table came from immunoSEQ multiplex PCR; TCRdb's copy has only in-frame clones and leaves some out. The table includes 110,000 to 150,000 clones, about 94% detected once. The sample comes from a study of T cell responses to AZD1222 COVID-19 vaccine. Findings of the study overall: Two AZD1222 administrations were followed by greater Spike-specific TCR breadth and depth. Clonal diversity was possibly underestimated; the donors were predominantly white British and more often female. Spike-spanning, vaccine-associated CD4 TCRs were dominant at 160-218 and 743-854. In the spike-specific TCR repertoire, nearly half reportedly target unmutated variant regions.

Germline V lookup: CDR1 MGHRA, CDR2 YSYEKL. CDR3 length: 17 amino acids. V lost 3 bases to trimming and J lost 3 bases, with 19 bases between them. The TCR sequence derives from an adult in good health. The material was peripheral blood, obtained on day 0 of AZD1222 vaccination. The chain employs TRBV4-1 and TRBJ2-3, with D possibly matching TRBD2 (5 bases). In nucleotides, the CDR3 is TGCGCCAGCAGCCATCCCCGGAGGAGTGGGAGAACAGATACGCAGTATTTT. It is translated as CASSHPRRSGRTDTQYF.